The following is a T cell receptor beta chain sequence with its context. Which antigen it targets is not known. The record has no base qualities; no much larger clone is one base away. The data are from a study of cytomegalovirus exposure and HLA in healthy donors (dated by TCRdb to about 2017). Broadly, across the study: In an earlier analysis of fewer than 750 of the donors, about 270 Gb of sequence data and about 110 million unique TCR beta sequences from roughly 180 million T cells were reported. An early release that covered about 600 HLA-typed donors contained around 300 gigabases of sequencing data and about 93 million unique TCR sequences. The genetic ancestry cluster associated with self-reported Caucasian donors included over 65% of the roughly 390 genotyped donors. The aim of the study was to test whether cataloging public T cell receptors could identify signatures of past pathogen exposure. Using immunosequencing, the study profiled T cell repertoires from 666 subjects and related those repertoires to cytomegalovirus serostatus. A separate validation cohort of roughly 130 different subjects was used in addition to the roughly 720-subject first cohort. The study combined high-throughput TCR immunosequencing, statistical association of individual TCRs with disease status, and machine learning to predict cytomegalovirus infection status. A later analysis re-examined previously published TCR beta repertoires from hundreds of donors and added high-resolution HLA genotyping to investigate patterns of TCR occurrence. Rather than drawing on any new phenotypic data, the later analysis identified candidate immune exposures from TCR beta sequences and the way those sequences occurred across donors. An earlier analysis of 587 of the donors used high-throughput TCR beta sequencing to judge whether each TCR beta V gene segment behaved as functional or pseudogenic. Alongside the repertoire data, information on donor age, sex, ethnicity and CMV serostatus was compiled. A later genetic analysis took genome-wide SNP genotypes for about 60% of the roughly 670 donors and used that subset as a discovery cohort. All discovery cohort repertoires had been generated on a single sequencing platform. Class I and class II HLA loci were covered by the typing at four-digit resolution. Typing coverage varied by locus: roughly 629-640 donors for A, B, C, DRB1 and DQB1; roughly 510 for DQA1; more than 600 for DPA1; approximately 450 for DPB1. Because of strong linkage in the cohort, roughly five DR-DQ haplotypes were treated as single units for association and clustering. Among several hundred genotyped donors of the cohort, an average of approximately 240,000 unique TCR beta nucleotide sequences was sequenced per donor, of which about 19% were non-productive.

In total, 630 or so healthy bone marrow donors made up the cohort. At the time of sampling, all cohort members were nominally healthy, though unrecorded immune exposures were likely present. The donor tested CMV seropositive, placing the donor among the approximately 310 seropositive members of the cohort. Each donor provided a peripheral blood sample, and peripheral blood mononuclear cells were used for TCR beta sequencing. The Qiagen DNeasy Blood Extraction Kit was used to extract genomic DNA from the blood cell samples. Here is what the overall study found, with its caveats: In both the original and validation cohorts, the classifier was reported to diagnose cytomegalovirus status with high specificity and sensitivity. Linkage disequilibrium might explain the correlated functional status among segregating V segments, but an unknown experimental factor could not be excluded. It was suggested by the authors that the approach could potentially be generalized to other disease states and immunological phenotypes. Because counts were too low, about 18 rarely observed V segments, including chromosome 9 orphons, were excluded from the earlier analysis of around 640 of the donors. In a later analysis, several top co-occurrence clusters were reported to appear linked to parvovirus B19, influenza, CMV and Epstein-Barr virus. In a later genetic analysis, fewer N-insertions in productive TCRs were reported among donors in an Asian-associated ancestry cluster than the roughly 640-donor mean. Sequencing depth was assumed to be roughly uniform across donors in the presence/absence analyses, though that assumption may not hold. Some IMGT-functional V segments, including TRBV6-2 and TRBV6-3, could not be told apart with the 87-base-pair reads, so those segments were excluded. A later analysis associated about 17,000 TCR beta sequences with specific HLA alleles at a false discovery rate of 0.05. The study gave a list of about 160 TCR beta chains associated with cytomegalovirus. According to a later analysis, TCR association rates differed among HLA loci, with DRB1 alleles showing the most associated TCRs and HLA-C alleles showing the fewest. The sequencing pipeline was judged likely to have produced a cluster of highly shared sequence variants as a technical artifact. Across donors, most TCR sequences were observed very rarely, whereas some public TCRs were present in many individuals. This cohort had only TCR beta chains sequenced, and the lack of alpha or paired-chain data limited which features could be detected. When HLA alleles, especially DR and DQ, strongly co-occurred, TCR associations were difficult to assign to individual alleles. In a later genetic analysis, a missense DCLRE1C variant was associated with V-gene and J-gene trimming of TCR beta chains, and the association was replicated in an independent cohort. In a later analysis, HLA-associated TCR beta chains were found to be more clonally expanded and to have lower generation probabilities than equally common non-associated chains. A further reported finding was that TCR beta sequences accurately predicted the HLA-A and HLA-B alleles for most subjects in the first cohort. A few of the identified cytomegalovirus-associated TCR beta chains were confirmed in vitro to be specific for cytomegalovirus antigens. The only immune exposure information available for the cohort was CMV serostatus. Most CMV-associated TCR beta chains appeared to be HLA-restricted in a later analysis, and the HLA associations seemed to be driven largely by CMV exposure. Because HLA typing was unavailable for some donors at each locus, only the typed subset was used in association tests. An earlier analysis of 587 of the donors showed that most TCR beta V segments appeared in productive rearrangements either about 87% or about 30% of the time, which broadly matched IMGT annotations.

Libraries came from the immunoSEQ multiplex PCR assay. The multiplex PCR relied on a mix of 60 forward primers for TCR Vbeta segments and 13 reverse primers for TCR Jbeta segments. A multiplex PCR assay on genomic DNA amplified the CDR3 region of rearranged TCR beta genes. The Illumina HiSeq System was used to sequence the amplified TCR beta libraries as 87-base-pair reads. In the source study's methods: A later analysis counted about 76 million unique TCR beta chains across the 640 or so repertoires, and roughly 9.9 million of these chains were shared by at least two donors. Raw reads were error-corrected and collapsed into unique sequences by a nearest-neighbor algorithm in which closely related sequences were merged to remove PCR and sequencing errors. Alignment of CDR3 sequences to IMGT reference sequences was used to assign V, D and J gene segments. For a sequence to be retained, a match of at least six nucleotides to both a V gene segment and a J gene segment was required. A rearrangement was called productive if the CDR3 had no stop codons and remained in frame with V and J, and every other rearrangement was called non-productive. CDR3 was defined by IMGT convention, running from the second conserved V-encoded cysteine to the conserved J-encoded phenylalanine. Sequences without an unambiguous match to a single V gene segment were excluded from the earlier analysis of a few hundred of the donors. In an earlier analysis of approximately 590 of the donors, V segments were called functional above 56.7% productive rearrangements and were called segregating when the between-donor standard deviation exceeded 5%. A statistical classification framework was built for diagnosing cytomegalovirus status from the catalog of TCR beta chain sequences. A later analysis assigned V and J genes by comparing TCR nucleotide sequences with IMGT/GENE-DB human TR gene sequences. A later analysis assigned CDR3 sequences and most-parsimonious VDJ recombination scenarios with the TCRdist pipeline. A later analysis defined each TCR beta chain by its CDR3 amino acid sequence plus V-gene family, and excluded reads lacking a unique V-gene family. As a way to deal with suspected cross-contamination and a sequencing artifact, a later analysis dropped 450 to 700 nucleotide sequences that were highly shared and had low generation probability. For each public chain, a later analysis derived a clonal expansion index from normalized ranks of inferred template counts within each repertoire. Generation probabilities in a later analysis came from a VDJ recombination model fitted to out-of-frame rearrangements, and those results were checked against IGoR. In a later analysis, hypergeometric tests were used to score TCR-TCR, TCR-HLA and TCR-CMV co-occurrence, with a repertoire-size bias correction applied to TCR pairs. A later analysis estimated false discovery rates by permuting HLA or CMV assignments 20 times. A later analysis grouped co-occurring TCRs with DBSCAN, adding TCRdist sequence similarity when clustering within HLA-allele-positive subsets. Co-occurrence clustering excluded repertoires with fewer than 30,000 or more than 120,000 public chains, plus five with anomalous nucleotide sharing. What TCRdb holds here is the immuneACCESS table cut down to in-frame rearrangements. Part of the clones is not present; checked against another copy, under half of the missing clones reflect an unresolved V gene, and the others are unexplained. The D gene and trimming were derived from the DNA, and the V and J assignments and clone size from that table. Counted in this sample were 70,000 to 95,000 clones; roughly 72% of them appeared once. Clones ranked in the top ten supply less than 6% of the sample.

Counted from cysteine to phenylalanine, this CDR3 has 15 amino acids. Solely the CDR3 DNA is kept, with 45 bases framed from the first base. CDR1 and CDR2 are drawn from the germline V gene: MNHNS, SASEGT. The receptor was derived from a man aged 30 to 39 in good health and CMV-seropositive. What was sequenced was PBMCs. The sequence is built from TRBV6-1 and TRBJ2-5, with 8 middle bases fitting TRBD2. The end of the DNA is better explained by TRBJ2-7, so the J call may be wrong. The DNA reads as follows: TGTGCCAGCAGTGATGCGGGGGGTCTGGGGTACGAGCAGTACTTC. Translation gives CASSDAGGLGYEQYF.